This T cell receptor beta chain was recovered during a study of blood T cell repertoires in COVID-19 (dated by TCRdb to 2020 to 2022). About the study as a whole: The collaborator samples originated in the United States, Italy and Spain and spanned the acute and convalescent phases of COVID-19. Sample metadata almost always included a de-identified subject ID, COVID-19 status, age in years and sex. Samples were obtained from the ongoing ImmuneRACE study (first 160 participants) and from 1,000 to 1,500 subjects provided by 6 global collaborators. Deeply sampled blood TCRbeta repertoires from subjects exposed to, actively infected with, or recovered from COVID-19 were included in the dataset. The prospective study material was composed of cDNA or gDNA derived from T cells, B-cell-depleted T cells, or PBMCs. A freely available public database, intended as a resource for researchers studying the immune response to SARS-CoV-2, is where the repertoires were released. Where available, HLA class I and class II types were taken from metadata supplied by the sample provider and were not determined by assay-based typing.

On this clone: Its specific antigen is unknown. It has no much larger one-base neighbor in the sample; base qualities were not kept.

TCRbeta CDR3 regions were amplified from genomic DNA using the immunoSEQ Assay, a bias-controlled multiplex PCR. The original pipeline was this. Within the assay, amplification of reference gene primers was used to estimate how many nucleated cells each sample contained. To quantify the absolute abundance of each unique TCRbeta CDR3 rearrangement, sequence reads were collapsed and filtered. For each sample, productive Simpson clonality was calculated as the square root of Simpson's diversity index across productive rearrangements. As stored in TCRdb, this immuneACCESS dataset retains in-frame rearrangements with V and J assigned. A fraction of the clones does not appear; measured against another copy, unresolved V genes explain less than half of the discrepancy, and the remainder lacks a known reason. V, J and clone size are taken as reported in that table, and D and trimming were inferred from the DNA itself. The sample table lists some 96,000 clones, around nine tenths of them with a count of one. 5% of the sample is held by the ten biggest clonotypes.

The V end gives up 4 bases and the J end 10 bases, leaving 15 bases in the junction not matched to a gene. Based on the germline V gene, the CDR1 and CDR2 sequences are SGHDT and YYEEEE. The CDR3 measures 15 amino acids from cysteine to phenylalanine. The sequence is cut down to CDR3 DNA, 45 bases in frame from base 1. The collaborating institutions used their own protocols to collect whole blood in K2EDTA tubes. For TCRbeta analysis, collaborator samples were shipped as frozen whole blood, as isolated PBMCs, or as DNA extracted from either sample type. The research as a whole found: The amount of clinical and demographic metadata varied by source and participant and was provided uncurated.

This receptor was identified in a human donor in a cohort sampled during active COVID-19. In this chain, TRBV5-6 is recombined with TRBJ1-2; TRBD1 matches 8 bases in the middle. Sequencing was done on a sample of peripheral blood. This receptor has the CDR3 CASSPSGGRTRDYTF. The nucleotide sequence is TGTGCCAGCAGCCCCTCAGGGGGCCGTACCCGGGACTACACCTTC.